Listed below are T cell receptor beta chains from one sample, sequenced in a study of OX40 agonist ivuxolimab in advanced cancers. Generated by immunoSEQ multiplex PCR, the TCRdb table keeps only in-frame clones and is missing some. This sample has some 52,000 clones, with 85% to 95% found just once. This specimen was CD4+ or CD8+ T cells sorted from blood, taken in a trial of the OX40 agonist ivuxolimab. Receptor source: an adult with an advanced solid tumor such as melanoma, head and neck, liver or kidney cancer. Each CDR3 is given with its conserved first and last residue. The D gene is left open where the match is weak.

DNA | CDR3 | D | J | length | V
TGTGCCAGCAGCCCCCCGGCGGGAGCCACAGATACGCAGTATTTT | CASSPPAGATDTQYF | TRBD2 | TRBJ2-3 | 15 | TRBV11-2
TGTGCCAGCAGTTTATCAGGCACCGGGGAGCTGTTTTTT | CASSLSGTGELFF | NA | TRBJ2-2 | 13 | TRBV28
TGTGCCAGCAGCGTAGGGGGAGAATGGGGCAATGAGCAGTTCTTC | CASSVGGEWGNEQFF | NA | TRBJ2-1 | 15 | TRBV9
TGTGCCAGCAGCCAAACAGGGGAAGTCGGTGAAAAACTGTTTTTT | CASSQTGEVGEKLFF | TRBD1 | TRBJ1-4 | 15 | TRBV11-1
TGTGCCAGCAGCCTGGACTTACAAGGGGAAAAACTGTTTTTT | CASSLDLQGEKLFF | NA | TRBJ1-4 | 14 | TRBV7-9
TGCGCCAGCAGCTTGGACCAGTCGAACACCGGGGAGCTGTTTTTT | CASSLDQSNTGELFF | NA | TRBJ2-2 | 15 | TRBV5-1
TGCGCCAGCAGCGTGGTGGAGTTGGGAGGGGGTGATGAAAAACTGTTTTTT | CASSVVELGGGDEKLFF | NA | TRBJ1-4 | 17 | TRBV5-1
TGCAGCGTTCTTAGCAGCTCCTACAATGAGCAGTTCTTC | CSVLSSSYNEQFF | NA | TRBJ2-1 | 13 | TRBV29-1
TGTGCCAGCAGCACCGGACAGGGGGTCACTGAAGCTTTCTTT | CASSTGQGVTEAFF | TRBD1 | TRBJ1-1 | 14 | TRBV11-2
TGTGCCAGCAGCGTAGTCGAGGGCTCCTACGAGCAGTACTTC | CASSVVEGSYEQYF | NA | TRBJ2-7 | 14 | TRBV9
TGCGCCAGCAGCCAAGACCTAGCGGGCCCCATCTCCTACGAGCAGTACTTC | CASSQDLAGPISYEQYF | TRBD2 | TRBJ2-7 | 17 | TRBV4-3